Listed below are T cell receptor beta chains from one sample, sequenced in a study of beta chain features in type 1 diabetes. Only in-frame clones appear in the TCRdb table, and some are missing; sequencing was by immunoSEQ multiplex PCR. The sample has 600,000 or so clones, around 11% seen once; the top ten hold around 0.12%. Sequenced material: naive CD4+ T cells from blood. The receptors originated from a young man with type 1 diabetes. The conserved cysteine and the conserved F or W are not part of the CDR3 here.

J,V,CDR3
TRBJ1-6,TRBV28,ASRRDSRAVNSPLH
TRBJ1-2,TRBV4-2,ASSQEYSSSMFYGYT
TRBJ1-6,TRBV14,ASSQSPRDSPLH
TRBJ2-3,TRBV7-2,ASSNRGREDTQY
TRBJ2-2,TRBV2,ASSEISNTGELF
TRBJ2-2,TRBV12-2,ASRSAGTGPTGELF
TRBJ1-6,TRBV27,ASSLKGRSYNSPLH
TRBJ2-5,TRBV7-8,ASSLAGTSGQETQY
TRBJ1-4,TRBV9,ASSPTGEGREKLF
TRBJ1-2,TRBV10-3,AISEFGGQGVYGYT